Each of the 17 T cell receptor beta chains below was sequenced from the same sample in a study of blood T cell repertoires in COVID-19. Only in-frame clones appear in the TCRdb table, and some are missing; sequencing was by immunoSEQ multiplex PCR. The sample carries fewer than 110,000 clones, around 92% recorded once. Sequencing was carried out using peripheral blood. The receptors originated from a man aged 40-55 years with active or convalescent COVID-19.

The J gene is TRBJ2-3, the V gene TRBV18; 9 bases match TRBD1. The CDR3 contains 14 residues. Germline V gene sequence: CDR1 KGHSH, CDR2 LQKENI. V dropped 3 bases and J dropped 12; count of bases not matched to a gene: 10. The DNA for the CDR3 is TGTGCCAGCTCACCCCTTAACGGACAGGGGTTCCAGTATTTT. This sequence encodes CASSPLNGQGFQYF.

The V call is TRBV19, the J call TRBJ2-7, with a possible D match to TRBD2 (5 bases). The germline V gene encodes CDR1 LNHDA and CDR2 SQIVND (reference sequence). V was pared by 5 bases and J by 0 bases, with 11 bases between. The CDR3 is made up of 14 amino acids. The CDR3 here is CASSSGLASYEQYF. The CDR3 nucleotides are TGTGCCAGTAGTTCCGGACTCGCCTCCTACGAGCAGTACTTC.

This clone was seen only once. The genes are TRBV27 and TRBJ1-1; no reliable D call. The CDR3 consists of 13 residues. The germline V and J ends were trimmed by 3 bases and 8 bases, with 13 bases remaining between them. Germline values: CDR1 MNHEY, CDR2 SMNVEV (reference sequence). DNA of the CDR3: TGTGCCAGCAGTTTGACCATTTGGAGCGAAGCTTTCTTT. It specifies CASSLTIWSEAFF.

This CDR3 reads CASSFPSTGELFF. The CDR3 nucleotides are TGTGCCAGCAGCTTTCCGAGCACCGGGGAGCTGTTTTTT. The chain has TRBV7-9 and TRBJ2-2, with D unresolved. This CDR3 spans 13 amino acids. Germline CDR1 SEHNR, CDR2 FQNEAQ (reference sequence). The ends were cut back, 3 bases at V and 4 bases at J, with 6 bases in the middle.

The chain employs TRBV9 and TRBJ1-3; D might be TRBD1 (6 bases). V was cut by 2 bases and J by 0 bases, with 9 bases left in between. The germline V gene encodes CDR1 SGDLS and CDR2 YYNGEE. The CDR3 is 15 residues long. CDR3 in DNA: TGTGCCAGCAGCGTCGGACAGAGCTCTGGAAACACCATATATTTT. Its translation is CASSVGQSSGNTIYF.

The chain joins TRBV4-2 to TRBJ2-1, with D possibly TRBD2 on 5 matching bases. The CDR3 is made up of 12 amino acids. The germline gives CDR1 LGHNA, CDR2 YNFKEQ. V was cut by 4 bases and J by 10 bases, with 11 bases left in between. CDR3 region: CASSPPLAEQFF. DNA of the CDR3: TGTGCCAGCAGCCCTCCTTTAGCGGAGCAGTTCTTC.

The J gene is TRBJ2-7, the V gene TRBV15; TRBD1 might be the D (7 bases). V was cut by 2 bases and J by 4 bases, with 9 bases left in between. This CDR3 contains 13 residues. Germline V gives CDR1 LNHNV, CDR2 YYDKDF (reference sequence). CDR3 amino acids: CATSRQGGYEQYF. The CDR3 DNA is TGTGCCACCAGCAGACAGGGGGGATACGAGCAGTACTTC.

V is TRBV7-2 and J is TRBJ2-7, with 16 bases matching TRBD2. CDR3 length: 18 residues. J gave up 7 bases and V 4 bases, and 13 bases lay outside the gene matches. Germline CDR1 SGHTA, CDR2 FQGNSA. The CDR3 DNA follows: TGTGCCAGCAGCTATACACCCGGGACTAGCGGGAGGGCTCAAGAGCAGTACTTC. This encodes CASSYTPGTSGRAQEQYF.

The CDR3 nucleotides are TGTGCCAGCAGCCCATCAGGGCCCTTCTATGGCTACACCTTC. Its protein product is CASSPSGPFYGYTF. This chain uses TRBV9 with TRBJ1-2; possible D gene TRBD1, 5 bases. The length of the CDR3 is 14 residues. Germline V gene lookup returns CDR1 SGDLS and CDR2 YYNGEE. The V gene lost 4 bases and the J gene lost 4 bases, with 14 bases spanning the gap.

CDR3 in amino acids: CASSVGVQGALYNEQFF. CDR3 nucleotide sequence: TGTGCCAGCAGCGTTGGGGTACAGGGTGCGTTGTACAATGAGCAGTTCTTC. This chain joins TRBV9 and TRBJ2-1, with D perhaps TRBD1 (6 bases). V was shortened by 2 bases and J by 4 bases, with 19 bases between the two germline ends. Germline-derived CDR1 and CDR2 are SGDLS and YYNGEE. The CDR3 sequence is 17 residues long.

The sample holds one count of this clone. The gene calls are TRBV29-1 and TRBJ2-1; 8 bases are a match to TRBD1. The V and J ends lost 4 bases and 11 bases, in that order; junction bases with no gene match: 19. The CDR3 runs 16 residues. Germline V lookup: CDR1 SQVTM, CDR2 ANQGSEA. The CDR3 DNA is TGCAGCGTTGGGGATTCGGGGACAGGCTTTAATTCCAAGCAGTTCTTC. Its translation: CSVGDSGTGFNSKQFF.

The gene calls are TRBV4-1 and TRBJ2-1, with 10 bases fitting TRBD2. CDR1 is MGHRA and CDR2 is YSYEKL in the germline V gene. The CDR3 sequence is 16 residues long. V was pared by 2 bases and J by 5 bases, with 6 bases of the junction left unmatched. The CDR3 protein is CASSQYLAGANNEQFF. The CDR3 DNA sequence: TGCGCCAGCAGCCAATACCTAGCGGGAGCAAACAATGAGCAGTTCTTC.

This clone was seen a single time. The chain employs TRBV10-2 and TRBJ2-1, with 9 bases aligning to TRBD2. CDR1 is WSHSY and CDR2 is SAAADI in the germline V gene. This CDR3 has 15 amino acids. V lost 5 bases to trimming and J lost 8 bases; unmatched junction nucleotides: 10. CDR3 DNA sequence: TGCGCCAGCAGTCAAGAGACTAGCGGCCACGATGAGCAGTTCTTC. Translation: CASSQETSGHDEQFF.

The sample holds a few counts of this clone. Germline is not matched at one junction end, which may reflect a read error. The chain recombines TRBV10-1 with TRBJ2-2, with D possibly TRBD1 on 6 matching bases. From germline, CDR1 is WNHNN and CDR2 SYGVQD (reference sequence). The CDR3 is 16 amino acids. CDR3 loop: CASSDWGTGNAGELFF. The CDR3 coding sequence is TGCGCCAGCAGCGACTGGGGTACAGGGAACGCCGGGGAGCTGTTTTTT.

The chain joins TRBV20-1 to TRBJ1-2, with D possibly matching TRBD1 (6 bases). CDR1 is DFQATT, CDR2 SNEGSKA, per germline (reference sequence). The CDR3 covers 11 residues. V lost 2 bases to trimming and J lost 7 bases, with 8 bases between them. In DNA form, the CDR3 reads TGCAGTGCTAGACAGGGGTTTGGCTACACCTTC. Amino acids: CSARQGFGYTF.

This chain joins TRBV29-1 and TRBJ1-2; TRBD1 might be the D (5 bases). Germline V gene lookup returns CDR1 SQVTM and CDR2 ANQGSEA. The CDR3 runs 16 residues. V shed 0 bases and J shed 7 bases, with 21 bases lying between them. This CDR3 reads CSVEDPTQGLKGGYTF. CDR3 DNA: TGCAGCGTTGAAGATCCTACCCAGGGCCTTAAGGGTGGCTACACCTTC.

In this sample, this clone turned up once. The chain combines TRBV28 with TRBJ1-6, with 7 bases matching TRBD1. Germline CDR1 reads MDHEN; CDR2 reads SYDVKM. Trimming took 6 bases from V and 4 from J; bases not matched to a gene: 15. CDR3 length equals 18 residues. Here the CDR3 reads CASSPVGGGTYYNSPLHF. In DNA form, the CDR3 reads TGTGCCAGCAGCCCGGTAGGGGGCGGTACCTATTATAATTCACCCCTCCACTTT.